The entry below gives a single TCR beta chain sequence along with its context. Its antigen is unknown. This specimen comes from a study of cytomegalovirus exposure and HLA in healthy donors. Amplification used 60 Vbeta primers and 13 Jbeta primers. Profiled with immunoSEQ multiplex PCR; TCRdb holds only in-frame clones, not every one. The top ten hold 1.6% of the sample, which has around 200,000 clones, 83% seen once. Germline V CDR1 and CDR2: MNHEY, SVGAGI. Trimming shortened V by 5 bases and J by 0 bases, and 8 bases separated the two germline ends. The length of the CDR3 is 15 residues. Overall study results and limits: Previous analysis showed most TCR beta V segments were productive about 87% or about 30% of the time. A later analysis linked a missense DCLRE1C variant to TCR beta V- and J-gene trimming. Reported findings show TCR beta sequences accurately forecast HLA-A and HLA-B alleles in most subjects.

The chain joins TRBV6-5 to TRBJ1-6, with no clear D. This clonotype was sampled from a man aged 50-60 years in good health and CMV-seronegative. Sequenced: PBMCs. The CDR3 loop reads CASSITSSYNSPLHF. As DNA, the CDR3 is TGTGCCAGCAGTATCACGAGCTCCTATAATTCACCCCTCCACTTT.